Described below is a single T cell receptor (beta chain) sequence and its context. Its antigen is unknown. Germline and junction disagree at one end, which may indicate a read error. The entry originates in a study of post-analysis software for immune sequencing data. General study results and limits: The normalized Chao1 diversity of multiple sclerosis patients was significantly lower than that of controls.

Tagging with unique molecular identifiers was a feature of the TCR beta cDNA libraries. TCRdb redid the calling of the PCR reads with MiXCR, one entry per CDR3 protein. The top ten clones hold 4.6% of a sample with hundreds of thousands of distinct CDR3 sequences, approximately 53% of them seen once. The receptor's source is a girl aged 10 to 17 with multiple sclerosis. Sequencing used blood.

The CDR3 DNA reads TGTGCCAACTCACCCGGACTAAACAATGAGCAGTTCTTC. Translating it yields CANSPGLNNEQFF. This rearrangement joins TRBV18 to TRBJ2-1; D might be TRBD2 (6 bases). This CDR3 is 13 amino acids long. Germline-derived CDR1 and CDR2 are KGHSH and LQKENI.